These T cell receptor beta chains were read from a single sample in a study of shared clonotypes between healthy human individuals. The assay was immunoSEQ multiplex PCR, and TCRdb's table has in-frame clones only and misses some. There are over a million clones in the sample; 75% to 80% occur only once, and more than 0.5% lies in the top ten. Sequencing was carried out using memory CD4+ T cells from PBMCs. The source is a man aged 18 to 29 in good health. Some clones in this sample may be carry-over from other donors' samples. Each CDR3 is given without its conserved first and last residue. The order of the fields is J gene, V gene, CDR3 length, CDR3 protein.

j_call: TRBJ2-7
v_call: TRBV9
cdr3_length: 13
cdr3_aa: ASSGRLGEGYEQY

j_call: TRBJ1-4
v_call: TRBV6-6
cdr3_length: 13
cdr3_aa: ASSYSTTTNEKLF

j_call: TRBJ2-7
v_call: TRBV7-9
cdr3_length: 11
cdr3_aa: ASSLGGASEQY

j_call: TRBJ2-3
v_call: TRBV4-2
cdr3_length: 10
cdr3_aa: ASSQSTRPQY

j_call: TRBJ2-6
v_call: TRBV7-2
cdr3_length: 14
cdr3_aa: ASSWGSSSGANVLT

j_call: TRBJ2-6
v_call: TRBV4-3
cdr3_length: 18
cdr3_aa: ASSLRRGLAGGTGANVLT

j_call: TRBJ1-4
v_call: TRBV20-1
cdr3_length: 9
cdr3_aa: SAGESEKLF

j_call: TRBJ1-1
v_call: TRBV10-3
cdr3_length: 11
cdr3_aa: ATGEYRSPEAF

j_call: TRBJ1-2
v_call: TRBV19
cdr3_length: 13
cdr3_aa: ASRTGDRGNYGYT

j_call: TRBJ2-2
v_call: TRBV5-1
cdr3_length: 12
cdr3_aa: ASSPRAGSGELF

j_call: TRBJ2-3
v_call: TRBV2
cdr3_length: 11
cdr3_aa: AGGTGEEDTQY

j_call: TRBJ2-1
v_call: TRBV21-1
cdr3_length: 15
cdr3_aa: ASSSQRPSGTNNEQF

j_call: TRBJ2-1
v_call: TRBV7-6
cdr3_length: 10
cdr3_aa: ASSLRGEEQF

j_call: TRBJ1-1
v_call: TRBV19
cdr3_length: 12
cdr3_aa: ASSPRSINTEAF

j_call: TRBJ2-7
v_call: TRBV5-1
cdr3_length: 15
cdr3_aa: ASSPGRTSGRSYEQY

j_call: TRBJ2-2
v_call: TRBV5-1
cdr3_length: 13
cdr3_aa: ASSLGGADTGELF

j_call: TRBJ2-7
v_call: TRBV5-1
cdr3_length: 13
cdr3_aa: ASSLWEAAQAEQY

j_call: TRBJ1-5
v_call: TRBV28
cdr3_length: 11
cdr3_aa: ASSWDSNQPQH

j_call: TRBJ2-7
v_call: TRBV30
cdr3_length: 10
cdr3_aa: AWTRSSTEQY

j_call: TRBJ2-3
v_call: TRBV7-2
cdr3_length: 16
cdr3_aa: ASSLVATSGSPTDTQY

j_call: TRBJ2-2
v_call: TRBV4-1
cdr3_length: 14
cdr3_aa: ASSRQQGVNTGELF

j_call: TRBJ2-7
v_call: TRBV11-2
cdr3_length: 12
cdr3_aa: ASSVVDARGEQY

j_call: TRBJ2-7
v_call: TRBV10-1
cdr3_length: 8
cdr3_aa: ARQAYEQY

j_call: TRBJ2-7
v_call: TRBV4-1
cdr3_length: 13
cdr3_aa: ASSPGQRGDSKQY